The 22 T cell receptor beta chains listed next were all sequenced from one sample in a study of blood T cell repertoires in COVID-19. TCRdb's copy holds only in-frame clones and misses some; the assay was immunoSEQ multiplex PCR. The sample holds around 250,000 clones, roughly nine tenths seen once. Sample: PBMCs or T cells enriched from blood (not recorded which). These receptors were obtained from a human donor in a cohort exposed to, infected with or recovered from COVID-19 (not recorded which). The donor label of this sample is uncertain.

The chain's CDR3 is CASSPGQGDEKLFF. CDR3 DNA: TGTGCCAGCAGCCCGGGACAGGGTGATGAAAAACTGTTTTTT. The V call is TRBV7-9, the J call TRBJ1-4; 9 nucleotides match TRBD1. This CDR3 is built from 14 residues. CDR1 SEHNR and CDR2 FQNEAQ come from the germline V gene (reference sequence). V shed 5 bases and J 6 bases; nucleotides not matched to a gene: 4.

This chain connects TRBV9 to TRBJ2-5; TRBD2 matches 13 bases. After removal of 4 bases from V and 2 bases from J, the junction contained 5 bases not matched to a gene. From germline, CDR1 is SGDLS and CDR2 YYNGEE. The CDR3 consists of 16 residues. CDR3 loop: CASSLGTSGVQETQYF. CDR3 sequence (DNA): TGTGCCAGCAGCCTCGGGACTAGCGGGGTACAAGAGACCCAGTACTTC.

V gene TRBV19 combines with J gene TRBJ1-3; no reliable D call. This CDR3 is 14 amino acids long. Germline V lookup: CDR1 LNHDA, CDR2 SQIVND (reference sequence). The germline V and J ends were trimmed by 6 bases and 4 bases, with 13 bases remaining between them. The CDR3 DNA sequence: TGTGCCAGTAGACCCGAGGCACTAGGAAACACCATATATTTT. Protein sequence: CASRPEALGNTIYF.

The J gene is TRBJ1-1, the V gene TRBV12-5, with 7 bases identical to TRBD1. The CDR3 sequence is 17 residues long. The V and J ends lost 2 bases and 1 base, in that order; junction bases with no gene match: 10. Per the germline V gene, CDR1 is LGHNT and CDR2 is FRNRAP. In nucleotides, the CDR3 is TGTGCTAGTGGTTTGATACTGGGACAGCGATGGAACACTGAAGCTTTCTTT. Amino acid sequence: CASGLILGQRWNTEAFF.

Worth noting for this clone: Other nucleotide sequences from this sample produce the same CDR3. The chain uses TRBV12-3 or TRBV12-4 and TRBJ2-4; D may be TRBD2 (5 bases). The CDR3 runs to 13 residues. V was clipped by 3 bases and J by 3 bases, with 6 bases between them. The CDR3 protein is CASSFGGKNIQYF. In nucleotides, the CDR3 is TGTGCCAGCAGTTTTGGAGGCAAAAACATTCAGTACTTC.

The J gene is TRBJ1-6, the V gene TRBV27; D gene unclear. Germline-derived CDR1 and CDR2 are MNHEY and SMNVEV (reference sequence). CDR3 length: 13 amino acids. V was pared by 4 bases and J by 7 bases, with 8 bases between. CDR3 region: CASSSPGNSPLHF. CDR3 nucleotide sequence: TGTGCCAGCAGTTCCCCGGGGAATTCACCCCTCCACTTT.

This chain joins TRBV2 and TRBJ2-5; 10 bases are shared with TRBD2. This CDR3 spans 16 amino acids. Germline V gene sequence: CDR1 SNHLY, CDR2 FYNNEI. The junction had 15 bases not matched to a gene; V was cut back by 7 bases and J by 7 bases. The CDR3 DNA follows: TGTGCCAGCATAGGTCTAGCGGGGGCACAAGAGTGGACCCAGTACTTC. Translated, it gives CASIGLAGAQEWTQYF. The full variable domain, rest sourced from reference TRBV2 and TRBJ2-5, is EPEVTQTPSHQVTQMGQEVILRCVPISNHLYFYWYRQILGQKVEFLVSFYNNEISEKSEIFDDQFSVERPDGSNFTLKIRSTKLEDSAMYFCASIGLAGAQEWTQYFGPGTRLLVL.

The J gene is TRBJ1-2, the V gene TRBV7-9; tentative D call: TRBD1 (5 bases). The CDR3 has 13 residues. The V end was cut by 3 bases, the J end by 6 bases, with 11 bases between. Germline CDR1 and CDR2: SEHNR and FQNEAQ (reference sequence). CDR3 in DNA: TGTGCCAGCAGCTTGCAGGGCTACGATGGCTACACCTTC. Residues: CASSLQGYDGYTF.

The J gene is TRBJ2-3, the V gene TRBV11-2; no clear D. Trimming removed 7 bases at V and 3 bases at J, with 11 bases between. Germline-derived CDR1 and CDR2 are SGHAT and FQNNGV. This CDR3 comprises 13 residues. The CDR3 nucleotides read TGTGCCAGCACCCCGTCCGGGACAGATACGCAGTATTTT. Protein product: CASTPSGTDTQYF.

The rearrangement joins TRBV7-9 to TRBJ1-1, with D maybe TRBD1 (5 bases). V was clipped by 5 bases and J by 9 bases, with 16 bases between them. This CDR3 has 13 residues. Germline V gene data show CDR1 as SEHNR and CDR2 as FQNEAQ (reference sequence). In nucleotides, the CDR3 is TGTGCCAGCAGCCCGCGGATGGAGGGGAAAGCTTTCTTT. Its protein product is CASSPRMEGKAFF. The entire variable domain, with the rest obtained from reference TRBV7-9 and TRBJ1-1, is as follows: DTGVSQNPRHKITKRGQNVTFRCDPISEHNRLYWYRQTLGQGPEFLTYFQNEAQLEKSRLLSDRFSAERPKGSFSTLEIQRTEQGDSAMYLCASSPRMEGKAFFGQGTRLTVV.

J is TRBJ2-7 and V is TRBV14, with TRBD1 matching over 8 bases. The CDR3 extends over 13 amino acids. Germline CDR1 and CDR2: SGHDN and FVKESK. Unmatched junction bases numbered 7, after V lost 6 bases and J lost 6 bases. The DNA for the CDR3 is TGTGCCAGCAGGCTAACAGGGGGTGGCGAGCAGTACTTC. It yields the protein CASRLTGGGEQYF.

This chain uses TRBV4-3 with TRBJ2-3, with 9 positions matching TRBD2. V was clipped by 4 bases and J by 6 bases; unmatched bases: 8. This CDR3 contains 15 residues. Per germline, CDR1 LGHNA and CDR2 YSLEER. The CDR3, as DNA: TGCGCCAGCAGCCTGGGGCGGGGGGGGACGGATACGCAGTATTTT. Protein sequence: CASSLGRGGTDTQYF.

As concerns this clone: The same CDR3 arises from other DNA sequences in this sample as well. V gene TRBV5-6 combines with J gene TRBJ2-3; D might be TRBD1 (5 bases). Germline CDR1 is SGHDT and CDR2 is YYEEEE. Trimming cost V 7 bases and J 1 base, with 7 bases left between them. The CDR3 is 12 amino acids. CDR3 amino acids: CASRRGTDTQYF. The CDR3 nucleotides read TGTGCCAGCCGCAGGGGCACAGATACGCAGTATTTT.

Only one count was recorded for this clone. This chain uses TRBV9 with TRBJ2-5; D uncertain. V was pared by 2 bases and J by 2 bases, with 13 bases between. The germline V gene encodes CDR1 SGDLS and CDR2 YYNGEE. This CDR3 is 15 amino acids long. CDR3 in DNA: TGTGCCAGCAGCGTTCACAGATCGGCGCAAGAGACCCAGTACTTC. Its translation: CASSVHRSAQETQYF.

The V gene is TRBV27, the J gene TRBJ2-1; D remains ambiguous. Germline CDR1 MNHEY, CDR2 SMNVEV (reference sequence). The CDR3 contains 16 residues. V gave up 6 bases and J gave up 0 bases, with 15 bases separating them. The CDR3 is CASRPLPRSSYNEQFF. Here the CDR3 DNA reads TGTGCCAGCAGGCCTCTTCCCCGGTCCTCCTACAATGAGCAGTTCTTC.

The genes are TRBV30 and TRBJ1-5; D is possibly TRBD1 (5 bases). Trimming left V 0 bases short and J 3 bases short, with 9 bases between. The germline V gene encodes CDR1 GTSNPN and CDR2 SVGIG (reference sequence). The CDR3 loop spans 14 amino acids. As DNA, the CDR3 is TGTGCCTGGAGTGTACGGGGGGACAATCAGCCCCAGCATTTT. Encoded protein: CAWSVRGDNQPQHF.

DNA of the CDR3: TGTGCCAGCAGCTCGACAGGGGGCAATGAGCAGTTCTTC. Amino acid sequence: CASSSTGGNEQFF. The rearrangement links TRBV7-2 to TRBJ2-1; 9 bases are a match to TRBD1. The germline V gene has CDR1 SGHTA and CDR2 FQGNSA. CDR3 size: 13 residues. Losses at the gene ends were 4 bases for V and 6 bases for J; bases not matched to a gene: 1.

The rearrangement joins TRBV19 to TRBJ1-2; TRBD1 aligns across 12 bases. The junction had 2 bases not matched to a gene; V was cut back by 4 bases and J by 2 bases. The CDR3 has 15 residues. Per the germline V gene, CDR1 is LNHDA and CDR2 is SQIVND (reference sequence). In DNA, the CDR3 is TGTGCCAGTAGTAAGGGGACAGGGGGCAACTATGGCTACACCTTC. Its translation: CASSKGTGGNYGYTF.

The chain links TRBV7-9 to TRBJ2-5; 9 bases map to TRBD2. V trimming: 7 bases; J trimming: 3 bases; junction bases outside the gene matches: 12. Germline CDR1 and CDR2: SEHNR and FQNEAQ (reference sequence). This CDR3 has 16 amino acids. This CDR3 reads CASNPGGGASEETQYF. CDR3 DNA: TGTGCCAGCAACCCAGGCGGGGGGGCTTCGGAAGAGACCCAGTACTTC.

The chain carries TRBV19 and TRBJ2-2, with D maybe TRBD2 (6 bases). The CDR3 loop spans 14 amino acids. V dropped 6 bases and J dropped 2 bases, with 10 bases sitting between them. CDR1 and CDR2 from the germline V gene are LNHDA and SQIVND (reference sequence). The CDR3 DNA reads TGTGCCAGTAGAGGGACTTTTAACACCGGGGAGCTGTTTTTT. The encoded protein is CASRGTFNTGELFF.

The rearrangement uses TRBV5-6 and TRBJ1-2; no clear D gene. The ends were cut back, 0 bases at V and 7 bases at J, with 16 bases in the middle. The length of the CDR3 is 15 residues. Germline CDR1 SGHDT, CDR2 YYEEEE. Here the CDR3 DNA reads TGTGCCAGCAGCTTGGTTAGGGTTGGACTGGGTGGCTACACCTTC. Encoded protein: CASSLVRVGLGGYTF. Complete variable domain (other parts from reference TRBV5-6 and TRBJ1-2): DAGVTQSPTHLIKTRGQQVTLRCSPKSGHDTVSWYQQALGQGPQFIFQYYEEEERQRGNFPDRFSGHQFPNYSSELNVNALLLGDSALYLCASSLVRVGLGGYTFGSGTRLTVV.

The V call is TRBV6-4, the J call TRBJ2-7, with D possibly TRBD1 on 7 matching bases. V lost 4 bases, J lost 5 bases, and 18 bases lay in between. CDR1 and CDR2 from the germline V gene are MRHNA and SNTAGT. The CDR3 runs 15 residues. The CDR3 nucleotides are TGTGCCAGCAGTGGCGGGGCAGGGGGGCGCAACGAGCAGTACTTC. Protein: CASSGGAGGRNEQYF.